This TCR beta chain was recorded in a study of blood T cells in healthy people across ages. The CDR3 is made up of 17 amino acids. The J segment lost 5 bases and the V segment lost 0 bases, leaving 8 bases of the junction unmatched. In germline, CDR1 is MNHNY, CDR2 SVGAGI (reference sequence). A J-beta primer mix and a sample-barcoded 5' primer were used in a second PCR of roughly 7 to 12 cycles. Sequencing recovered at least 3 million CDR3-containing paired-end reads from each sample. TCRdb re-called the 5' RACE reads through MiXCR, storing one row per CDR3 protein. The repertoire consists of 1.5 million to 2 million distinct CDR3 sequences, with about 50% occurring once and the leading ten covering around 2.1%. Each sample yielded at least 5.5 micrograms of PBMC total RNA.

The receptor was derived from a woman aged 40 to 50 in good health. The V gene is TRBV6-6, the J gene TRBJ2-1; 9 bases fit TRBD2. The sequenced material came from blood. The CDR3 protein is CASSYSMEAGGHNEQFF. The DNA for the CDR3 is TGTGCCAGCAGTTACTCCATGGAAGCGGGGGGTCACAATGAGCAGTTCTTC.